These 27 T cell receptor beta chains originate from one sample sequenced in a study of T cells expressing NK-cell markers. From its re-call of the 5' RACE reads, TCRdb lists each CDR3 protein once, without DNA. This table lists about 150,000 distinct CDR3 sequences. The sample taken for sequencing was blood T cells: a sorted CD56 or NKG2C T cell subset, CD4+ or CD8+ T cells, or bulk PBMC T cells (not recorded which). The receptors here all came from a man aged 18-69 years in good health.

V and J are TRBV4-2 and TRBJ2-3; with no DNA, the TCRdb D assignment of TRBD1 cannot be verified. CDR1 is LGHNA and CDR2 is YNFKEQ in the germline V gene. The CDR3 runs to 15 residues. CDR3 loop: CASSSEGVGWDTQYF.

The CDR3 protein is CASRTSGGLMELFF. The chain joins TRBV2 to TRBJ2-2; the D gene TCRdb calls, TRBD2, cannot be checked with no DNA. CDR1 SNHLY and CDR2 FYNNEI come from the germline V gene. This CDR3 contains 14 residues.

The rearrangement joins TRBV4-2 to TRBJ2-5; the TRBD1 assignment by TCRdb is unverifiable without DNA. This CDR3 comprises 16 residues. Germline assignment: CDR1 LGHNA and CDR2 YNFKEQ. The CDR3 sequence: CASSQDLGQGGETQYF.

This sequence joins TRBV2 and TRBJ2-3; no DNA is available, so the TRBD1 call from TCRdb remains unchecked. This CDR3 has 17 residues. Germline V gene sequence: CDR1 SNHLY, CDR2 FYNNEI. This CDR3 reads CASSRRPGERSTDTQYF. Full variable domain (missing parts from reference TRBV2 and TRBJ2-3): EPEVTQTPSHQVTQMGQEVILRCVPISNHLYFYWYRQILGQKVEFLVSFYNNEISEKSEIFDDQFSVERPDGSNFTLKIRSTKLEDSAMYFCASSRRPGERSTDTQYFGPGTRLTVL.

V and J are TRBV15 and TRBJ2-3; the D gene TCRdb calls, TRBD1, cannot be checked with no DNA. The germline gives CDR1 LNHNV, CDR2 YYDKDF (reference sequence). The CDR3 runs 15 residues. CDR3 sequence: CATSHGGTSTDTQYF.

V is TRBV4-1 and J is TRBJ1-2; TCRdb outputs TRBD1, but without DNA this stays unchecked. Germline values: CDR1 MGHRA, CDR2 YSYEKL. The CDR3 totals 16 residues. The CDR3 is CASSQDPAGGNYGYTF.

The chain links TRBV27 to TRBJ2-7; TCRdb indicates TRBD1, and absent DNA this call remains unverified. Germline V CDR1 and CDR2: MNHEY, SMNVEV (reference sequence). The CDR3 loop spans 14 amino acids. The CDR3 spells CASSFQRQNYEQYF.

This rearrangement joins TRBV5-1 to TRBJ1-1. CDR3 length equals 15 residues. Germline CDR1 SGHRS, CDR2 YFSETQ. The CDR3 reads CASSLHYRGADEAFF.

The chain employs TRBV7-2 and TRBJ2-3; the TCRdb call, TRBD1, lacks DNA for checking. The CDR3 extends over 15 amino acids. The germline V gene has CDR1 SGHTA and CDR2 FQGNSA. CDR3 amino acids: CASSSWGGTTDTQYF.

The chain links TRBV6-1 to TRBJ1-1; TCRdb's D gene call, TRBD1, goes unchecked for lack of DNA. The germline CDR1 and CDR2 sequences are MNHNS and SASEGT. This CDR3 has 14 amino acids. CDR3 in amino acids: CASRQPWGDTEAFF.

The chain carries TRBV20-1 and TRBJ1-6; the TCRdb call, TRBD1, lacks DNA for checking. CDR3 length equals 15 residues. Germline lookup yields CDR1 DFQATT and CDR2 SNEGSKA (reference sequence). CDR3 sequence: CSARPPGPRVSPLHF.

This chain links TRBV6-1 with TRBJ1-1. The V gene's germline CDR1 is MNHNS and CDR2 SASEGT. There are 11 residues in the CDR3. CDR3 protein: CASSRYTEAFF.

V usage is TRBV6-4 and J usage is TRBJ2-3; without DNA, the TCRdb call of TRBD2 cannot be checked. The CDR3 spans 16 residues. In germline, CDR1 is MRHNA, CDR2 SNTAGT. The CDR3 protein is CASPGLADLWSDTQYF.

This chain connects TRBV24-1 to TRBJ1-5. CDR3 size: 16 residues. The germline V gene has CDR1 KGHDR and CDR2 SFDVKD. Here the CDR3 reads CATSDGTAVGSQPQHF.

This sequence joins TRBV7-9 and TRBJ1-6. Germline V lookup: CDR1 SEHNR, CDR2 FQNEAQ (reference sequence). This CDR3 contains 17 residues. The CDR3 sequence is CASSLGPGGSYNSPLHF.

CDR3 sequence: CASSVAGAYEQYF. The chain is built from TRBV19 and TRBJ2-7; with no DNA, the TCRdb D assignment of TRBD1 cannot be verified. The CDR3 covers 13 residues. Germline CDR1 is LNHDA and CDR2 is SQIVND (reference sequence).

The J gene is TRBJ1-4, the V gene TRBV7-2; with no DNA, the TCRdb D assignment of TRBD1 cannot be verified. Per germline, CDR1 SGHTA and CDR2 FQGNSA. The CDR3 extends over 15 amino acids. The CDR3: CASSLLTGDGEKLFF.

This chain connects TRBV7-8 to TRBJ1-6. The germline gives CDR1 SGHVS, CDR2 FQNEAQ. This CDR3 contains 12 residues. The CDR3 region is CASSTSEFPLHF.

The chain has TRBV4-1 and TRBJ2-7; TCRdb designates TRBD1, a call that cannot be tested without DNA. The germline gives CDR1 MGHRA, CDR2 YSYEKL. CDR3 size: 16 residues. CDR3 protein: CASSQDWFPGYYEQYF.

The chain employs TRBV6-5 and TRBJ2-7; without DNA, the TCRdb call of TRBD1 cannot be checked. This CDR3 contains 13 residues. Germline CDR1 reads MNHEY; CDR2 reads SVGAGI. CDR3 loop: CASSYRGVYEQYF.

The chain carries TRBV25-1 and TRBJ2-1. CDR1 is MGHDK, CDR2 SYGVNS, per germline. CDR3 length: 17 residues. The CDR3 region is CASSGQRAGTSYNEQFF.

The rearrangement joins TRBV3-1 to TRBJ1-2; TCRdb's D call, TRBD1, is unchecked because there is no DNA. There are 13 residues in the CDR3. CDR1 LGHDT and CDR2 YNNKEL come from the germline V gene (reference sequence). CDR3: CASSPTGMDGYTF.

This chain uses TRBV9 with TRBJ2-5; the TCRdb call, TRBD2, lacks DNA for checking. The CDR3 consists of 18 residues. Germline V gene lookup returns CDR1 SGDLS and CDR2 YYNGEE. CDR3 sequence reads: CASSGDPLLLAGEETQYF.

The chain joins TRBV10-3 to TRBJ2-1. Germline CDR1 ENHRY, CDR2 SYGVKD. The CDR3 runs to 14 residues. The CDR3: CAISQEGSYNEQFF.

The V gene is TRBV4-2, the J gene TRBJ2-7; TCRdb's D call of TRBD1 is untestable without DNA. CDR3 size: 15 residues. Germline CDR1 is LGHNA and CDR2 is YNFKEQ. CDR3 region: CASSQVGTNTYEQYF.

This chain's CDR3 is CASSEIGQGDQPQHF. The gene calls are TRBV2 and TRBJ1-5; absent DNA, TCRdb's TRBD1 call cannot be checked. The length of the CDR3 is 15 residues. Germline loops: CDR1 SNHLY, CDR2 FYNNEI.

V and J are TRBV9 and TRBJ1-3; the TCRdb D gene call, TRBD1, has no DNA to confirm it. This CDR3 has 17 residues. CDR1 is SGDLS and CDR2 is YYNGEE in the germline V gene. This chain's CDR3 is CASSSDPGQMAGNTIYF.